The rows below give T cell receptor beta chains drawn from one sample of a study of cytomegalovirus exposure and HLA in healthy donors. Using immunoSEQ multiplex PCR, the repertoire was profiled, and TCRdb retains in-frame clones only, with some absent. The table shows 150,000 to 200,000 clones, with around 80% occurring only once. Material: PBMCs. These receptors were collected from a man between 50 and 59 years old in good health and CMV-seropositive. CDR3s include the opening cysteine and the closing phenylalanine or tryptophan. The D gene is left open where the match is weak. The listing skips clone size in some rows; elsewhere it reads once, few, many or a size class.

CDR3aa: CASSLATGSTDTQYF
CDR3nt: TGCGCCAGCAGCTTGGCGACGGGAAGCACAGATACGCAGTATTTT
j_gene: TRBJ2-3
abundance: -
d_gene: -
v_gene: TRBV5-1

CDR3aa: CASSNMGQGTETQYF
CDR3nt: TGTGCCAGTAGTAACATGGGGCAGGGTACGGAGACCCAGTACTTC
j_gene: TRBJ2-5
abundance: -
d_gene: -
v_gene: TRBV19

CDR3aa: CASSLNLGEGYTF
CDR3nt: TGTGCCAGCAGCTTAAATTTAGGGGAAGGCTACACCTTC
j_gene: TRBJ1-2
abundance: -
d_gene: -
v_gene: TRBV5-4

CDR3aa: CASSSTSRGAYEQYF
CDR3nt: TGTGCCAGCAGTTCAACGAGTCGGGGAGCCTACGAGCAGTACTTC
j_gene: TRBJ2-7
abundance: few
d_gene: -
v_gene: TRBV6-1

CDR3aa: CASSYSTGWNTEAFF
CDR3nt: TGTGCCAGCAGTTACTCGACAGGCTGGAACACTGAAGCTTTCTTT
j_gene: TRBJ1-1
abundance: once
d_gene: -
v_gene: TRBV6-6

CDR3aa: CATSSRSGGAAEQFF
CDR3nt: TGTGCCACCAGCAGCCGAAGCGGGGGGGCGGCTGAGCAGTTCTTC
j_gene: TRBJ2-1
abundance: -
d_gene: TRBD2
v_gene: TRBV15

CDR3aa: CATFFGTGDPGELFF
CDR3nt: TGTGCCACCTTCTTCGGGACAGGGGATCCCGGGGAGCTGTTTTTT
j_gene: TRBJ2-2
abundance: -
d_gene: TRBD1
v_gene: TRBV6-5

CDR3aa: CASSLLPGGEYHMNTEAFF
CDR3nt: TGCGCCAGCAGCCTACTCCCGGGAGGGGAATATCACATGAACACTGAAGCTTTCTTT
j_gene: TRBJ1-1
abundance: -
d_gene: -
v_gene: TRBV4-1

CDR3aa: CASSPVGTGFVEEDTQYF
CDR3nt: TGCGCCAGCAGCCCGGTAGGGACAGGGTTCGTGGAGGAAGATACGCAGTATTTT
j_gene: TRBJ2-3
abundance: -
d_gene: TRBD1
v_gene: TRBV5-1

CDR3aa: CASSPDRGRQETQYF
CDR3nt: TGTGCCAGCAGCCCGGACAGGGGCCGGCAAGAGACCCAGTACTTC
j_gene: TRBJ2-5
abundance: -
d_gene: TRBD1
v_gene: TRBV7-2

CDR3aa: CSVQRGTEAFF
CDR3nt: TGCAGCGTTCAAAGGGGCACTGAAGCTTTCTTT
j_gene: TRBJ1-1
abundance: -
d_gene: -
v_gene: TRBV29-1

CDR3aa: CASSEDRGPLMNTEAFF
CDR3nt: TGTGCCAGCAGCGAGGACAGGGGACCATTGATGAACACTGAAGCTTTCTTT
j_gene: TRBJ1-1
abundance: -
d_gene: TRBD1
v_gene: TRBV14

CDR3aa: CASSLDRAGAKPQHF
CDR3nt: TGTGCCAGCAGCTTGGATCGGGCAGGGGCAAAGCCCCAGCATTTT
j_gene: TRBJ1-5
abundance: -
d_gene: -
v_gene: TRBV5-5

CDR3aa: CASRPDRIGANVLTF
CDR3nt: TGTGCCAGCAGGCCTGACAGAATTGGGGCCAACGTCCTGACTTTC
j_gene: TRBJ2-6
abundance: -
d_gene: -
v_gene: TRBV2